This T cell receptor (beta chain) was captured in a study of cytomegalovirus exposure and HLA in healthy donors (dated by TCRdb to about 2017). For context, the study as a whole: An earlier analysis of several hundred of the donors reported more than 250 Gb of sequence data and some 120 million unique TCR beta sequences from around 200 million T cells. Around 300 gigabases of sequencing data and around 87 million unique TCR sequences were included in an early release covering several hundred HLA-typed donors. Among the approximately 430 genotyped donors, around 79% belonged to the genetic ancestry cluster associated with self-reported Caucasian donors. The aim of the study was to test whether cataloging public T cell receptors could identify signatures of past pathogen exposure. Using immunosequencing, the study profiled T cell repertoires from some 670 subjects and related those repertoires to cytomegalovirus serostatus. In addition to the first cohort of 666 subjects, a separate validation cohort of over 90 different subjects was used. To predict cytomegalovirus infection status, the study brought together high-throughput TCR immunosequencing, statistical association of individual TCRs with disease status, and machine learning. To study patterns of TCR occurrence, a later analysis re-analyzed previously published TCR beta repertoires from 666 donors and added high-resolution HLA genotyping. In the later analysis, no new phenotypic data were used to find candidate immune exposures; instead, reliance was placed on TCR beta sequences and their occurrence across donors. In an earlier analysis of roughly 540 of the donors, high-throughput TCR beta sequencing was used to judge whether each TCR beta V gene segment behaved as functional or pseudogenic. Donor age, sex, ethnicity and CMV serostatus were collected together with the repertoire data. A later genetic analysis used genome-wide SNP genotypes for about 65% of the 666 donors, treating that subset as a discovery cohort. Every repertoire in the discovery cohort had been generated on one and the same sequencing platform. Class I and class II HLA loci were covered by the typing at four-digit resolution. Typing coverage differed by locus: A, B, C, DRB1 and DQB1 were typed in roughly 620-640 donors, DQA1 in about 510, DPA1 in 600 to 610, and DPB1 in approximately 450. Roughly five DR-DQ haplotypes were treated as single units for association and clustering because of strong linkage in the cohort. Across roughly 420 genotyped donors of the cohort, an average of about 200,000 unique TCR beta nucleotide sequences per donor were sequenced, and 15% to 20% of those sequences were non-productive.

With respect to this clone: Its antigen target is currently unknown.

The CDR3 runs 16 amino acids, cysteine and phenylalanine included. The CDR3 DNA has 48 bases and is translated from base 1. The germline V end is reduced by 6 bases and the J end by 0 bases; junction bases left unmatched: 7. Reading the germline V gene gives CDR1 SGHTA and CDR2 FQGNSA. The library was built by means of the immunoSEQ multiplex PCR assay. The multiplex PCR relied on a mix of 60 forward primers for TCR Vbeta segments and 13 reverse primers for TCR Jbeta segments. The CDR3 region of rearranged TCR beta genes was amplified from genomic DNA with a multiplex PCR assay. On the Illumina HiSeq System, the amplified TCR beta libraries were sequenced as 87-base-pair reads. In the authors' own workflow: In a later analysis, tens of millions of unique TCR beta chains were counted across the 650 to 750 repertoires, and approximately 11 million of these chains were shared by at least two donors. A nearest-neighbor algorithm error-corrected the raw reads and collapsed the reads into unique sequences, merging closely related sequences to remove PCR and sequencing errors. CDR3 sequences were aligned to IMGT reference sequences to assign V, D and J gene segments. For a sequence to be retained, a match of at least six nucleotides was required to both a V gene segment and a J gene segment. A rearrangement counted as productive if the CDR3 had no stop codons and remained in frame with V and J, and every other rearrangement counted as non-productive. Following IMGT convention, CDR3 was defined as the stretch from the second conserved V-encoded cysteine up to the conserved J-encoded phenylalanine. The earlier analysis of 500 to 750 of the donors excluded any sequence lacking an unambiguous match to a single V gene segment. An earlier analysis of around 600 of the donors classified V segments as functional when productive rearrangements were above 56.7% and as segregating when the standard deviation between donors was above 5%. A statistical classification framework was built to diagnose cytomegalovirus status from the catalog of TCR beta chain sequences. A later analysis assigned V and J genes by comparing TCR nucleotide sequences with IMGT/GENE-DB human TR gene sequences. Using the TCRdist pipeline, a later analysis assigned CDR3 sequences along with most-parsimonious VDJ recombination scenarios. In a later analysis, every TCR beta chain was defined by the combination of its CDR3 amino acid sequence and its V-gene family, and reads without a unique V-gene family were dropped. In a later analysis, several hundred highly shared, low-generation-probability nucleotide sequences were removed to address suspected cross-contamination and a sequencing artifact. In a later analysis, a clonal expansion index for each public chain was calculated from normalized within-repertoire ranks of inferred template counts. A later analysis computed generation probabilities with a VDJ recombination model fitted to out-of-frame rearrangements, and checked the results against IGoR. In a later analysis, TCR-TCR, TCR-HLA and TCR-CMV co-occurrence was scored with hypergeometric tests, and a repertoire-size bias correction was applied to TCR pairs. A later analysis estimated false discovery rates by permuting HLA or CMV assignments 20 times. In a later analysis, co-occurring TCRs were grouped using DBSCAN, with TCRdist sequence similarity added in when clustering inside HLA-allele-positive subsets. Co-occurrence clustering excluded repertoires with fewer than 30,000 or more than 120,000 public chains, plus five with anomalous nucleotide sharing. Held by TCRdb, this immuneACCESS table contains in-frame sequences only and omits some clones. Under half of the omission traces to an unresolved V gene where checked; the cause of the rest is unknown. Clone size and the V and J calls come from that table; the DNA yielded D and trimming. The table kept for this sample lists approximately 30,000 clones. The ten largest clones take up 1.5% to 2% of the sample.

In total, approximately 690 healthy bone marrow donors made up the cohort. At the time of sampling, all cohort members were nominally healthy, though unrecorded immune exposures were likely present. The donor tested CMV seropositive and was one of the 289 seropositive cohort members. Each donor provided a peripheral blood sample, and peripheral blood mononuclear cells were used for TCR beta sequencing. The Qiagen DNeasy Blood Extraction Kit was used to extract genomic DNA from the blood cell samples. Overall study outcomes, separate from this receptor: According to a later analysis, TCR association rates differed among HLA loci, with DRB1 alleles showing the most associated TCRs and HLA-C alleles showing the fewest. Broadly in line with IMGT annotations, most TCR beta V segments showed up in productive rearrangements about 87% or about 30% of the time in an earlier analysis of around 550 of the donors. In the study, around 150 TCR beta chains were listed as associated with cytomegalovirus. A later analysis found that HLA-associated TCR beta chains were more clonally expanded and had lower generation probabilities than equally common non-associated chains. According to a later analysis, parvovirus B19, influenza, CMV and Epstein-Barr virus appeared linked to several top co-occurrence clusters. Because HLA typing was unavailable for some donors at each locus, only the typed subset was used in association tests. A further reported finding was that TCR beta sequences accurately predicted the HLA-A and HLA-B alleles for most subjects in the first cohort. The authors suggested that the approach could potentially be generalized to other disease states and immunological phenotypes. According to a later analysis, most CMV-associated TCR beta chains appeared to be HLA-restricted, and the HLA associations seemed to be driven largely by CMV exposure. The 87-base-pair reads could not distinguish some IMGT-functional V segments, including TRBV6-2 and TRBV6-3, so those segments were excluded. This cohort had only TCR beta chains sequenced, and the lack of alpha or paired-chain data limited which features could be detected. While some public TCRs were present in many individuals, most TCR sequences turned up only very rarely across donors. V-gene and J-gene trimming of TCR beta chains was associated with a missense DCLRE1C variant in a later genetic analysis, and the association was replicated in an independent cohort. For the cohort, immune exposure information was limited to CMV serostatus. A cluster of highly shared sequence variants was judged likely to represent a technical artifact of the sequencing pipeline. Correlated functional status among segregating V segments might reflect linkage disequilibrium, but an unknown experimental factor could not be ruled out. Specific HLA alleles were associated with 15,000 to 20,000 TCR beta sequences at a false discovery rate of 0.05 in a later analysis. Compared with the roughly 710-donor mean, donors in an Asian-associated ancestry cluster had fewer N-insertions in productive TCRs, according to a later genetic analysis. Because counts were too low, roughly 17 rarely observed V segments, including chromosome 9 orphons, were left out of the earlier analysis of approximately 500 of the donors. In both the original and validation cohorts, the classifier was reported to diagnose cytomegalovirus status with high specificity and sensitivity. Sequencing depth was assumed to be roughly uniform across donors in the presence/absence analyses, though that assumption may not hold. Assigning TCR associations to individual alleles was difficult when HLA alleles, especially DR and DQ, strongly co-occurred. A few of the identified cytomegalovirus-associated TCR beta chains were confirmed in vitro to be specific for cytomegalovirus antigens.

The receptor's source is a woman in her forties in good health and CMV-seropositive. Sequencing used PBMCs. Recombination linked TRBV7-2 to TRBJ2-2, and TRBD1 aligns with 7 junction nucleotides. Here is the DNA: TGTGCCAGCAGGGTCGGACAGGAATCGAACACCGGGGAGCTGTTTTTT. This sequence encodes CASRVGQESNTGELFF.